These T cell receptor beta chains were read from a single sample in a study of blood T cells in healthy people across ages. TCRdb independently ran MiXCR on the 5' RACE reads; one entry per CDR3 protein. The table has over a million distinct CDR3 sequences, 35% to 50% seen once. The sequencing sample was made of blood. Receptors were obtained from a woman aged 60-75 years in good health. Both conserved end residues are part of each CDR3. A D gene is named only where the DNA matches it firmly. Rows give clone size only sometimes, using once, few, many, or a class for an expanded clone.

d_call clone_size j_call v_call cdr3_aa cdr3_nt
. . TRBJ1-1 TRBV6-2/TRBV6-3 CASSYTTGLLMNTEAFF TGTGCCAGCAGTTACACCACAGGTTTACTCATGAACACTGAAGCTTTCTTT
. . TRBJ2-1 TRBV10-3 CAIRGGQGLGKPKDEQFF TGTGCCATCAGAGGGGGCCAGGGACTAGGAAAGCCCAAGGATGAGCAGTTCTTC
. . TRBJ1-1 TRBV20-1 CSAREGGLPAFF TGCAGTGCTAGAGAAGGGGGGCTGCCCGCTTTCTTT
TRBD1 few TRBJ2-7 TRBV14 CASSPPGQLYEQYF TGTGCCAGCAGCCCTCCGGGACAGCTTTACGAGCAGTACTTC
. . TRBJ2-1 TRBV5-1 CASSSGTPSYNEQFF TGCGCCAGCAGCTCCGGGACACCCTCCTACAATGAGCAGTTCTTC
TRBD2 few TRBJ2-7 TRBV27 CASSFGAASGSYEQYF TGTGCCAGCAGTTTCGGGGCGGCTAGCGGCTCCTACGAGCAGTACTTC
. once TRBJ2-6 TRBV14 CASRTSSGANVLTF TGTGCCAGCAGAACGAGCTCTGGGGCCAACGTCCTGACTTTC
. . TRBJ1-2 TRBV18 CASRVGGDYGYTF TGTGCCAGCCGTGTAGGGGGGGACTATGGCTACACCTTC
TRBD2 . TRBJ2-7 TRBV27 CASSLEAGPPTSASYEQYF TGTGCCAGCAGTTTAGAGGCAGGGCCACCGACTAGCGCCTCCTACGAGCAGTACTTC
TRBD2 . TRBJ2-5 TRBV5-6 CASTLWGGQETQYF TGTGCCAGCACCTTATGGGGGGGACAAGAGACCCAGTACTTC
. . TRBJ1-2 TRBV27 CASSLATGYGYTF TGTGCCAGCAGTTTGGCTACAGGGTACGGCTACACCTTC
TRBD2 . TRBJ2-7 TRBV20-1 CSAQSPGSGSAEQYF TGCAGTGCTCAGAGTCCGGGTAGCGGGAGTGCCGAGCAGTACTTC
TRBD2 few TRBJ2-7 TRBV12-3/TRBV12-4 CASSALTSGNLYEQYF TGTGCCAGCAGTGCCCTGACTAGCGGGAATTTATACGAGCAGTACTTC
. few TRBJ2-7 TRBV29-1 CSVEIARGNEQYF TGCAGCGTCGAAATAGCGCGGGGCAATGAGCAGTACTTC
. few TRBJ1-2 TRBV27 CASRGGPSYGYTF TGTGCCAGCAGGGGAGGGCCCTCCTATGGCTACACCTTC
TRBD1 few TRBJ2-7 TRBV18 CASSISQGAYEQYF TGTGCCAGCTCTATTAGCCAGGGGGCCTACGAGCAGTACTTC
. few TRBJ2-7 TRBV29-1 CSVAPDRIGGEQYF TGCAGCGTTGCACCGGACAGAATAGGGGGCGAGCAGTACTTC
TRBD2 many TRBJ2-7 TRBV10-3 CAISASGSTYEQYF TGTGCCATCAGCGCTAGCGGGAGCACCTACGAGCAGTACTTC
. . TRBJ2-3 TRBV30 CAWSARLDTQYF TGTGCCTGGAGTGCCCGGTTGGATACGCAGTATTTT
. . TRBJ2-7 TRBV10-3 CAISESTKHYEQYF TGTGCCATCAGTGAGTCGACCAAACACTACGAGCAGTACTTC
TRBD2 few TRBJ2-7 TRBV20-1 CSAETSAPSYEQYF TGCAGTGCCGAGACTAGCGCTCCCTCCTACGAGCAGTACTTC
. . TRBJ2-7 TRBV20-1 CSARVSYEQYF TGCAGTGCTAGAGTTTCCTACGAGCAGTACTTC
TRBD1 . TRBJ1-2 TRBV5-6 CASSVGRGLDGYTF TGTGCCAGCAGCGTGGGCAGGGGGCTTGATGGCTACACCTTC
. . TRBJ1-4 TRBV7-9 CASSLAINGEKLFF TGTGCCAGCAGCTTAGCGATTAATGGTGAAAAACTGTTTTTT
. . TRBJ2-1 TRBV7-9 CASRNLGSEQFF TGTGCCAGCAGGAACCTGGGGAGCGAGCAGTTCTTC
. . TRBJ2-1 TRBV7-2 CASSSYRDPNEQFF TGTGCCAGCAGCTCGTACAGGGACCCTAATGAGCAGTTCTTC
. . TRBJ2-1 TRBV30 CTWSVRPDFGNEQFF TGTACCTGGAGTGTAAGGCCAGACTTCGGCAATGAGCAGTTCTTC
. few TRBJ2-7 TRBV12-3/TRBV12-4 CASSLLGRREQYF TGTGCCAGCAGTTTATTGGGGCGCCGCGAGCAGTACTTC
TRBD1 . TRBJ2-1 TRBV20-1 CSAFWGQAYNEQFF TGCAGTGCTTTCTGGGGACAGGCCTACAATGAGCAGTTCTTC
TRBD1 few TRBJ2-1 TRBV9 CASSVDGTGGLEQFF TGTGCCAGCAGCGTAGACGGGACAGGGGGCCTTGAGCAGTTCTTC
TRBD2 few TRBJ2-7 TRBV6-5 CASSYNGGRAGDEQYF TGTGCCAGCAGTTACAACGGCGGGAGGGCCGGAGACGAGCAGTACTTC
TRBD2 . TRBJ2-7 TRBV25-1 CASTGTSGLYEQYF TGTGCCAGCACCGGGACTAGCGGGCTCTACGAGCAGTACTTC
. few TRBJ2-3 TRBV27 CASSLGKWDTDTQYF TGTGCCAGCAGTTTAGGCAAATGGGACACAGATACGCAGTATTTT
. many TRBJ1-2 TRBV28 CASSPGGANYGYTF TGTGCCAGCAGCCCCGGCGGGGCTAACTATGGCTACACCTTC
TRBD2 . TRBJ2-3 TRBV10-2 CASSPGRALADTQYF TGCGCCAGCAGCCCCGGGAGGGCCCTCGCAGATACGCAGTATTTT
. . TRBJ2-1 TRBV11-2 CASSSPGTAPVTRALYNEQFF TGTGCCAGCAGCTCCCCCGGGACTGCACCTGTCACCCGAGCCCTGTACAATGAGCAGTTCTTC
. . TRBJ1-1 TRBV6-1 CASSEHLNTDAFF TGTGCCAGCAGTGAACACCTGAACACTGATGCTTTCTTT
TRBD1 . TRBJ1-2 TRBV6-5 CASSSRGRYYGYTF TGTGCCAGCAGTTCAAGGGGGCGATACTATGGCTACACCTTC
TRBD1 . TRBJ1-1 TRBV7-9 CASSNTGDNTEAFF TGTGCCAGCAGCAATACAGGGGACAACACTGAAGCTTTCTTT
TRBD2 few TRBJ2-7 TRBV30 CAWSVRTSGRPSSYEQYF TGTGCCTGGAGTGTACGGACTAGCGGGAGGCCGAGCTCCTACGAGCAGTACTTC